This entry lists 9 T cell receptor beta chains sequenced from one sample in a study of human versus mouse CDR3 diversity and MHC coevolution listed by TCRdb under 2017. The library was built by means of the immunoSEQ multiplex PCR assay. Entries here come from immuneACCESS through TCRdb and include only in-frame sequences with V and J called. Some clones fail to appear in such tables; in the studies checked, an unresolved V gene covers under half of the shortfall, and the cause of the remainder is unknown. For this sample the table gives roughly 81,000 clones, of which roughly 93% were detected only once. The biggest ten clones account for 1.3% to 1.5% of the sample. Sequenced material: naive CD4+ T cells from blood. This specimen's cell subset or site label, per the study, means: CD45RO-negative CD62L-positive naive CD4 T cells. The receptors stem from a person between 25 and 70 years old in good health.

In nucleotides, the CDR3 is TGTGCCAGCTCATTACAGGGTAGGGGCGGCTACACCTTC. Its translation: CASSLQGRGGYTF. This chain connects TRBV18 to TRBJ1-2; TRBD1 might be the D (6 bases). The V end lost 5 bases, the J end lost 8 bases, and 15 bases lay between the germline ends. Germline V gene data show CDR1 as KGHSH and CDR2 as LQKENI. The CDR3 has 13 amino acids.

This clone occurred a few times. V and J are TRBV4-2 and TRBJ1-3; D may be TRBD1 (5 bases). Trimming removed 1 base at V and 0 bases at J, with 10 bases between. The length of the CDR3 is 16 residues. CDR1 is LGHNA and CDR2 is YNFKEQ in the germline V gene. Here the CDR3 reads CASSQVQVNSGNTIYF. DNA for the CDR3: TGTGCCAGCAGCCAAGTACAGGTGAACTCTGGAAACACCATATATTTT.

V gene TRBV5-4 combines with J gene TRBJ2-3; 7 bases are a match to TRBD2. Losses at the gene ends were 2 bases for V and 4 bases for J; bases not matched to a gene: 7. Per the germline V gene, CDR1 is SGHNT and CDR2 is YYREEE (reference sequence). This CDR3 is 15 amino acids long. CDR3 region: CASSFRLAESDTQYF. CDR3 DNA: TGTGCCAGCAGCTTTAGACTAGCCGAGTCAGATACGCAGTATTTT.

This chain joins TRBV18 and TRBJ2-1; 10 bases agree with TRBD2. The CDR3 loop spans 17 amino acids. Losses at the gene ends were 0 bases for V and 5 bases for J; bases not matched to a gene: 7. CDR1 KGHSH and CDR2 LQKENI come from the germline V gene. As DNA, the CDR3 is TGTGCCAGCTCACCACCGAAGCGGGAGGGCCACGACAATGAGCAGTTCTTC. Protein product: CASSPPKREGHDNEQFF.

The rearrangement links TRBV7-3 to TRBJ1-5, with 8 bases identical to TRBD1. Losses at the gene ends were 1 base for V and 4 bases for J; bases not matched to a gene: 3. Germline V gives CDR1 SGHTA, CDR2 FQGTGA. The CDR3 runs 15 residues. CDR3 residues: CASSLNGQGNQPQHF. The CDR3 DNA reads TGTGCCAGCAGCTTAAACGGACAGGGAAATCAGCCCCAGCATTTT.

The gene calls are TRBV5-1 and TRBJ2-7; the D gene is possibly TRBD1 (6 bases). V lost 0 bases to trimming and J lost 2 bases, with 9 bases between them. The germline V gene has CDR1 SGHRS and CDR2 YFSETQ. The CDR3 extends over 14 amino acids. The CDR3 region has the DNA TGCGCCAGCAGCTTGGACAGGGCGACCTACGAGCAGTACTTC. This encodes CASSLDRATYEQYF.

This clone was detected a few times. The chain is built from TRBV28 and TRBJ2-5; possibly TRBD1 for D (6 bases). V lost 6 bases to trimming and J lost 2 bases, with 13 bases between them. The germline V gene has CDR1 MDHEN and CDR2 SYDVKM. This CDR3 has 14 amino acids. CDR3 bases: TGTGCCAGCAGGACCCAGGGGAAACAAGAGACCCAGTACTTC. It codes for CASRTQGKQETQYF.

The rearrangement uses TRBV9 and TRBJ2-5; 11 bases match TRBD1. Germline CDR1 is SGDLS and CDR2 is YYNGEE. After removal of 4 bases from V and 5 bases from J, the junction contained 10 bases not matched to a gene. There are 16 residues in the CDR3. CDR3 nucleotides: TGTGCCAGCAGCTCACGGACAGGGGGCCTGGGCGAGACCCAGTACTTC. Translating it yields CASSSRTGGLGETQYF. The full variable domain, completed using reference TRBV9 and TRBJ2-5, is DSGVTQTPKHLITATGQRVTLRCSPRSGDLSVYWYQQSLDQGLQFLIQYYNGEERAKGNILERFSAQQFPDLHSELNLSSLELGDSALYFCASSSRTGGLGETQYFGPGTRLLVL.

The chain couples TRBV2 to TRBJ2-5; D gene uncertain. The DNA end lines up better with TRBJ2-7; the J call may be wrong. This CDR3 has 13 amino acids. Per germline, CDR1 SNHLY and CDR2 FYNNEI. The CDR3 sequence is CASSGSEDYEQYF. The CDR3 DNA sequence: TGTGCCAGCAGCGGCAGCGAGGACTACGAGCAGTACTTC.